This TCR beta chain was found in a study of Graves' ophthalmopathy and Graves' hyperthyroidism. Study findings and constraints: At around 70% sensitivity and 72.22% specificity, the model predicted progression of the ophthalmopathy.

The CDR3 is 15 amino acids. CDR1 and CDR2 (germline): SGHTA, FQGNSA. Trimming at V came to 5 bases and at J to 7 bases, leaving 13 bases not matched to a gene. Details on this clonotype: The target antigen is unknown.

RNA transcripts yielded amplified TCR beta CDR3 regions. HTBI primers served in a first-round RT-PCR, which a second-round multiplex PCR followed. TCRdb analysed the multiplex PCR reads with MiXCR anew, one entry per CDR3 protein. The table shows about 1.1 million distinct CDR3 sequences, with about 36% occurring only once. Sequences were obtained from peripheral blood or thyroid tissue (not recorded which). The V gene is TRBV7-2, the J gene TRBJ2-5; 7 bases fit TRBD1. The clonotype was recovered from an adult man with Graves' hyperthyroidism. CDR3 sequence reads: CASSEETGAVGTQYF. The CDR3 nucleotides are TGTGCCAGCAGCGAAGAAACAGGGGCTGTCGGGACCCAGTACTTC.